What follows describes a single TCR beta chain. Trimming shortened V by 2 bases and J by 0 bases, and 10 bases separated the two germline ends. This CDR3 spans 15 amino acids. Germline CDR1 MDHEN, CDR2 SYDVKM. These data belong to a study of long-term antiretroviral therapy in people with HIV. Researchers ran immunoSEQ v3.0 at survey level. Sequencing aimed at about 40,000-55,000 T-cell genomes per sample. Profiling relied on immunoSEQ multiplex PCR, and the TCRdb table lists in-frame clones only, not all of them. Here the sample spans 30,000 to 40,000 clones, under 85% being singletons. At least one PBMC sample before ART and at least two after were required.

Sequencing used unsorted PBMCs, obtained 3 years after starting antiretroviral therapy. The chain combines TRBV28 with TRBJ1-2; D is possibly TRBD1 (5 bases). This TCR was recovered from a man between 50 and 59 years old with HIV. CDR3 in amino acids: CASSLAGLANYGYTF. The CDR3 DNA is TGTGCCAGCAGTTTAGCAGGGCTAGCTAACTATGGCTACACCTTC.